This record looks at one T cell receptor beta chain sequence and its context. Its cognate antigen is unknown. TCRdb itself ran the 5' RACE reads through MiXCR, one entry per CDR3 protein. The sample carries around 340,000 distinct CDR3 sequences, approximately 14% recorded once. The data derive from a study of CD8 T cells in ankylosing spondylitis. The CDR3 has 14 amino acids. Trimming took 4 bases from V and 0 from J, leaving 11 bases between them. Per the germline V gene, CDR1 is SGHRS and CDR2 is YFSETQ. Findings of the study overall: Earlier studies detected some motif variants in reactive arthritis synovial fluid and blood. Within ankylosing spondylitis blood, a TCR beta motif made up of under 10 highly homologous variants appeared to be characteristic. Clones linked to disease, bearing a CD8+ phenotype, were relatively rare in peripheral blood. The clones that were linked to disease were reported to be significantly enriched in matched synovial fluid samples from ankylosing spondylitis patients.

This TCR came from a male donor with ankylosing spondylitis or in good health (not recorded which). This rearrangement joins TRBV5-1 to TRBJ2-7; no firm D call. Sequencing used blood, either unsorted or a sorted T cell fraction (not recorded which). CDR3 DNA: TGCGCCAGCAGCCCACAGACGTACTCCTACGAGCAGTACTTC. This encodes CASSPQTYSYEQYF.